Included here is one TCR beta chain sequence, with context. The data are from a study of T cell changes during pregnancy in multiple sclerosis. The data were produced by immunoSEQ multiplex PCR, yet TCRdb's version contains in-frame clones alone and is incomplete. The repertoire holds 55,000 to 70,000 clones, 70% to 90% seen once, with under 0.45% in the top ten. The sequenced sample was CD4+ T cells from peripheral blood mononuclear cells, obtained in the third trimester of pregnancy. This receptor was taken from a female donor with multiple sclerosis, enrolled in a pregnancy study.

The CDR3 region has the DNA TGTGCCAGCAGTCAACAGGGGGTGAACACTGAAGCTTTCTTT. It translates to CASSQQGVNTEAFF. This rearrangement joins TRBV2 to TRBJ1-1, with 8 bases aligning to TRBD1. After removal of 5 bases from V and 0 bases from J, the junction contained 2 bases not matched to a gene. Germline values: CDR1 SNHLY, CDR2 FYNNEI. The CDR3 consists of 14 residues. Using reference TRBV2 and TRBJ1-1 for the parts outside the CDR3, the full variable domain is EPEVTQTPSHQVTQMGQEVILRCVPISNHLYFYWYRQILGQKVEFLVSFYNNEISEKSEIFDDQFSVERPDGSNFTLKIRSTKLEDSAMYFCASSQQGVNTEAFFGQGTRLTVV.